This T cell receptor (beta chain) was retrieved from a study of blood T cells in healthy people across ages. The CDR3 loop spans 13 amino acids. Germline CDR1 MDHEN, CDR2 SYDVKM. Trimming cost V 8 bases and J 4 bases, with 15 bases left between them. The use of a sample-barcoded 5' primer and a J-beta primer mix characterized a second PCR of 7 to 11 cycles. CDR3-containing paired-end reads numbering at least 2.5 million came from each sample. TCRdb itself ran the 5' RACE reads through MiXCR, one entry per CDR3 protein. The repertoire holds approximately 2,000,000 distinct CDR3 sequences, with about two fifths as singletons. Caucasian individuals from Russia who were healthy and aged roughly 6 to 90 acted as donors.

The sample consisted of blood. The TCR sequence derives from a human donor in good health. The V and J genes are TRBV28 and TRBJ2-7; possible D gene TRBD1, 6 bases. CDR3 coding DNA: TGTGCCAGCCGAAGAGGACAGCCATACGAGCAGTACTTC. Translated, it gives CASRRGQPYEQYF.